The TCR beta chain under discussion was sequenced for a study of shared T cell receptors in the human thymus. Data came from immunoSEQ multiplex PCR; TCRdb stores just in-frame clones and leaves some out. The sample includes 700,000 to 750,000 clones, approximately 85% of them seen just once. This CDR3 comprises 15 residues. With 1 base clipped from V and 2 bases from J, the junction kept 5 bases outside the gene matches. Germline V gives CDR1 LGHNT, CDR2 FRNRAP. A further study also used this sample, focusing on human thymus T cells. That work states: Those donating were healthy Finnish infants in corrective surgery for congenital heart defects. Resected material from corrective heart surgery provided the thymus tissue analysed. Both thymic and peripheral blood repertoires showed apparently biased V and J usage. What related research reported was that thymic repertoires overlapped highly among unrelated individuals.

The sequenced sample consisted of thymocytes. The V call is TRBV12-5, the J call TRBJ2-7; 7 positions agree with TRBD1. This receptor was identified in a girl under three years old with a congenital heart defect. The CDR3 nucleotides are TGTGCTAGTGGTTTGGGAAACAGGGGACCCTACGAGCAGTACTTC. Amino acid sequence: CASGLGNRGPYEQYF.